The clone carrying this TCR beta chain was seen once. Its antigen remains unidentified. These data come from a study of tumor-infiltrating lymphocytes in primary liver carcinoma. Overall study findings and caveats: Tumors had a top-250-clone fraction that was significantly higher than blood (p = 0.039).

TCR beta cDNA came from approximately 490 ng total RNA, primed with a constant-region primer. Libraries for TCR beta were built through three nested multiplex PCR rounds, which together made up a slightly modified ARM-PCR procedure. A C-beta reverse primer was combined with TRBV1-TRBV30 forward primers in the first two PCR rounds, and each round had about 10 cycles. Each CDR3 protein is one row after TCRdb ran MiXCR on the multiplex PCR reads. The sample yields 300,000 to 400,000 distinct CDR3 sequences, 65% seen once. With 5 bases removed from V and 1 base from J, the gap between germline ends came to 17 bases. This CDR3 contains 16 residues. Blood RNA originated from unsorted whole blood, with germline DNA additionally extracted.

This TCR derives from a man aged 40-50 years with primary liver carcinoma and hepatitis B virus infection. The V gene is TRBV12-3 or TRBV12-4, the J gene TRBJ1-1; possible D gene TRBD1, 5 bases. Sequenced: peripheral blood. In DNA, the CDR3 is TGTGCCAGCAGTATAGAGTTGGGGACGGCGAACACTGAAGCTTTCTTT. It translates to CASSIELGTANTEAFF.